The rows below give T cell receptor beta chains drawn from one sample of a study of T cells in Graves' hyperthyroidism and ophthalmopathy. TCRdb re-derived calls from the multiplex PCR reads in MiXCR, one entry per CDR3 protein. The data contain 460,000 or so distinct CDR3 sequences, about 15% of them singletons. Sequencing input: blood. The receptors here all came from a woman between 18 and 30 years old with Graves' hyperthyroidism. Each CDR3 is given without its conserved first and last residue. A D gene is named only where the DNA matches it firmly.

v_gene,d_gene,CDR3aa
TRBV29-1,-,SVDAFPRGGGGYT
TRBV19,TRBD2,ASSIVTGGSVNEQF
TRBV28,-,ASSLGRQSRTDTQY
TRBV29-1,-,SVAEQGIYSNQPQH
TRBV19,-,ASSLGWGGYTHRSSTDTQY
TRBV4-2,-,ASSPRDIAGTDTQY
TRBV29-1,TRBD1,SVYQPGTGGMSSYGYT
TRBV20-1,TRBD1,SATDRVNYGYT
TRBV28,TRBD2,ASSLTLTSTAYNEQF
TRBV11-2,TRBD2,ASSSTLAGGEQY
TRBV12-3/TRBV12-4,TRBD2,ASSFIAGREVSYNEQF
TRBV27,TRBD2,ASSLTPGLGATYEQY
TRBV20-1,-,SASPVNTEAF
TRBV6-2/TRBV6-3,-,ASSSPGQRNTEAF
TRBV7-8,-,ASSLARVRGSRVNTEAF
TRBV6-1,-,ASGGSGPYNEQF
TRBV27,-,ASKYGSEQY
TRBV5-1,TRBD2,ASSGGSAKNIQY
TRBV7-3,-,ASSIRGGEDTYGYT
TRBV7-2,-,ASSSQPRGGSTGELF